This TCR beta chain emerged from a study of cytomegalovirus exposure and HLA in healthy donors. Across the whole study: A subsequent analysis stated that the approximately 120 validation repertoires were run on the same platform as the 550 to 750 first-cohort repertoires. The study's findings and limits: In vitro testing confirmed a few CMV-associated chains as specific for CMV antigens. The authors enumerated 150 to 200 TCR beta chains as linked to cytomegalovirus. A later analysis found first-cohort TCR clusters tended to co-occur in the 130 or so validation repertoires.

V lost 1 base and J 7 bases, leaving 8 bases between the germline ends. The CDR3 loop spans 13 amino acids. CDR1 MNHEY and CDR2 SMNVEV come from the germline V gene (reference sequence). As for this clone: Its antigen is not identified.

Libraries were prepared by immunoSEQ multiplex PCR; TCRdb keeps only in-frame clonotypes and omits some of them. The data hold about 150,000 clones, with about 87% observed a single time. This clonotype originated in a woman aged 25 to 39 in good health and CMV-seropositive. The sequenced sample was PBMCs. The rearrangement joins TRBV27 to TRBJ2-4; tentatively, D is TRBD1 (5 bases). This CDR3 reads CASSLYQGNIQYF. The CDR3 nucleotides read TGTGCCAGCAGTTTATACCAGGGTAACATTCAGTACTTC.